This T cell receptor (beta chain) comes out of a study of molecular identifiers for immune sequencing clone quantification. There are 12 residues in the CDR3. Germline V lookup: CDR1 SGHRS, CDR2 YFSETQ. Trimming removed 2 bases at V and 5 bases at J, with 8 bases between. Each CDR3 protein is one row after TCRdb ran MiXCR on the PCR reads. The sample contains 250,000 to 350,000 distinct CDR3 sequences, roughly a fifth of which appear only once. This clonotype was picked up many times. This chain connects TRBV5-1 to TRBJ2-7; D is uncertain. This TCR derives from a human donor in good health. Some libraries in this study had Jurkat cell RNA spiked in. The sequenced sample consisted of naive CD8+ T cells from blood, with Jurkat cell RNA spiked in. Regarding subset: FACS-sorted CD8+CD4-CCR7+CD45RA+ naive T cells. The CDR3 coding sequence is TGCGCCAGCAGCTTTAACATGGACGAGCAGTACTTC. The encoded protein is CASSFNMDEQYF.